What follows are 28 T cell receptor beta chains derived from one specimen sequenced in a study of CD8+ T cells in alopecia areata (dated by TCRdb to the late 2010s). The method behind the library was the immunoSEQ multiplex PCR assay. For TCR sequencing, RNA was extracted from every sample and reverse transcribed into cDNA to serve as template. In its TCRdb copy, this immuneACCESS table keeps in-frame sequences only and misses some clones. Where compared with another copy, unresolved V genes explain less than half of these, and the others have no known cause. The sample data list 200,000 to 250,000 clones, and about 58% of these were observed just once. The top ten constitute around 1.4% of the sample. Sample time point, as interpreted from the label and publication: 4 weeks on oral tofacitinib. The label giving this sample's treatment or condition can be read as: oral pan-JAK inhibitor, 5-10 mg twice daily.

This material consisted of CD4+ T cells sorted from blood, taken at week 4, from a patient treated with tofacitinib. All receptors come from a human donor with alopecia areata.

The chain combines TRBV30 with TRBJ2-3, with D unclear. The germline gives CDR1 GTSNPN, CDR2 SVGIG (reference sequence). Trimming stripped 0 bases from V and 2 bases from J, with 9 bases between. This CDR3 region has 14 residues. In DNA, the CDR3 is TGTGCCTGGAGTGTAAACAGAAACACAGATACGCAGTATTTT. Residues: CAWSVNRNTDTQYF.

Only a few counts were recorded for this clone. The chain uses TRBV10-3 and TRBJ1-2; 8 nucleotides line up with TRBD1. This CDR3 contains 12 residues. The germline gives CDR1 ENHRY, CDR2 SYGVKD. Germline trimming cut 10 bases from V and 4 bases from J; bases unmatched to any gene: 5. The CDR3, as DNA: TGTGCCACCAACGACAGGGGCTATGGCTACACCTTC. This translates into CATNDRGYGYTF.

This clone was detected only a few times. V is TRBV27 and J is TRBJ2-1; D call uncertain. The V gene lost 6 bases and the J gene lost 1 base, with 13 bases spanning the gap. Germline lookup yields CDR1 MNHEY and CDR2 SMNVEV (reference sequence). The CDR3 contains 15 residues. The CDR3: CASRDRPPSYNEQFF. The CDR3 region has the DNA TGTGCCAGCAGGGATAGACCCCCATCCTACAATGAGCAGTTCTTC.

This clone was seen only a few times. The chain uses TRBV30 and TRBJ1-2; 11 nucleotides agree with TRBD1. This CDR3 comprises 15 residues. V shed 2 bases, J shed 3 bases, and the junction held 5 bases outside the gene matches. Germline lookup yields CDR1 GTSNPN and CDR2 SVGIG (reference sequence). CDR3 nucleotide sequence: TGTGCCTGGAGTCGGACAGGGGGCATGGACTATGGCTACACCTTC. It specifies CAWSRTGGMDYGYTF.

The CDR3 loop reads CASSSRQLNTEAFF. The CDR3 DNA sequence: TGTGCCAGCAGCTCCCGACAGTTGAACACTGAAGCTTTCTTT. V and J are TRBV13 and TRBJ1-1, with D possibly TRBD1 on 5 matching bases. The V end lost 4 bases, the J end lost 0 bases, and 9 bases lay between the germline ends. The CDR3 covers 14 residues. The germline V gene has CDR1 PRHDT and CDR2 FYEKMQ (reference sequence).

The chain uses TRBV5-6 and TRBJ2-3; D not resolved. Germline V CDR1 and CDR2: SGHDT, YYEEEE. Deletions cut 0 bases from V and 0 bases from J, with 8 bases between. The CDR3 consists of 15 residues. The CDR3 reads CASSLGYRSTDTQYF. In nucleotides, the CDR3 is TGTGCCAGCAGCTTGGGTTACCGCAGCACAGATACGCAGTATTTT.

This clone turned up a few times. In the same sample, other DNA sequences code for this CDR3. V gene TRBV7-2 combines with J gene TRBJ1-5, with D unclear. With 5 bases removed from V and 0 bases from J, the gap between germline ends came to 5 bases. Per the germline V gene, CDR1 is SGHTA and CDR2 is FQGNSA. The CDR3 runs 13 residues. The CDR3 DNA sequence: TGTGCCAGCAGCCCCTTTAGCAATCAGCCCCAGCATTTT. This sequence encodes CASSPFSNQPQHF. The whole variable domain, remainder taken from reference TRBV7-2 and TRBJ1-5, is GAGVSQSPSNKVTEKGKDVELRCDPISGHTALYWYRQSLGQGLEFLIYFQGNSAPDKSGLPSDRFSAERTGGSVSTLTIQRTQQEDSAVYLCASSPFSNQPQHFGDGTRLSIL.

This sequence joins TRBV27 and TRBJ2-5, with 7 bases that match TRBD1. This CDR3 spans 13 amino acids. Germline V gene lookup returns CDR1 MNHEY and CDR2 SMNVEV (reference sequence). V lost 6 bases to trimming and J lost 2 bases; unmatched junction nucleotides: 3. CDR3 coding DNA: TGTGCCAGCAGGAGGACAGGACAAGAGACCCAGTACTTC. Its protein is CASRRTGQETQYF.

Note on this clone: One end of the junction varies from germline; a read error may be responsible. The chain combines TRBV2 with TRBJ2-1, with 7 bases aligning to TRBD2. CDR1 is SNHLY, CDR2 FYNNEI, per germline. CDR3 length: 13 amino acids. CDR3 DNA: TGTGCCAGCAGCAAAGCAGCGGGGTGGGCTGAGATCTTC. It encodes CASSKAAGWAEIF.

The chain is built from TRBV5-6 and TRBJ1-1, with D perhaps matching TRBD1 (6 bases). The CDR3 is 13 residues long. Between the trimmed V and J ends, which lost 6 bases and 5 bases, there was a span of 14 bases. Germline CDR1 SGHDT, CDR2 YYEEEE. The chain's CDR3 is CASTGGPGTEAFF. CDR3 DNA sequence: TGTGCCAGCACGGGGGGCCCCGGGACTGAAGCTTTCTTT.

The chain uses TRBV29-1 and TRBJ2-7; no clear D. This CDR3 has 11 residues. V lost 3 bases and J 6 bases, leaving 9 bases between the germline ends. Germline V gene data show CDR1 as SQVTM and CDR2 as ANQGSEA. This chain's CDR3 is CSVEWAGEQYF. The CDR3 nucleotides are TGCAGCGTTGAGTGGGCCGGCGAGCAGTACTTC.

The chain carries TRBV4-3 and TRBJ1-3; no firm D call. Germline CDR1 LGHNA, CDR2 YSLEER. The ends were cut back, 0 bases at V and 2 bases at J, with 8 bases in the middle. The CDR3 runs 15 residues. The CDR3 nucleotides are TGCGCCAGCAGCCAAGATTACGGAGCTGGAAACACCATATATTTT. This encodes CASSQDYGAGNTIYF.

This clone was seen only a few times. A junction end diverges from the germline sequence, so it may reflect a read error. The J gene is TRBJ2-1, the V gene TRBV2; the match to TRBD1 covers 7 bases. The CDR3 loop spans 16 amino acids. Germline V gene sequence: CDR1 SNHLY, CDR2 FYNNEI. Here the CDR3 reads CASREGGRRYYNEQFF. Here the CDR3 DNA reads TGTGCCAGCAGGGAAGGGGGCAGGCGCTACTACAATGAGCAGTTCTTC.

This clone is a singleton in its sample. This sequence joins TRBV30 and TRBJ1-1; perhaps TRBD1 as D (6 bases). The CDR3 extends over 15 amino acids. Germline V lookup: CDR1 GTSNPN, CDR2 SVGIG (reference sequence). The V end lost 2 bases, the J end lost 2 bases, and 15 bases lay between the germline ends. CDR3 amino acids: CAWSPKTGPNTEAFF. CDR3 nucleotide sequence: TGTGCCTGGAGTCCGAAAACAGGGCCTAACACTGAAGCTTTCTTT.

CDR3 amino acids: CATSRGDGEADTQYF. CDR3 bases: TGTGCCACCAGCAGAGGGGATGGGGAGGCAGATACGCAGTATTTT. The chain is built from TRBV15 and TRBJ2-3, with TRBD2 as a possible D gene (6 bases). This CDR3 contains 15 residues. V was shortened by 1 base and J by 4 bases, with 12 bases between the two germline ends. Germline values: CDR1 LNHNV, CDR2 YYDKDF (reference sequence).

DNA of the CDR3: TGCAGCGTTCTCGAGGGGGCTAATGAGCAGTTCTTC. Its protein product is CSVLEGANEQFF. The chain has TRBV29-1 and TRBJ2-1; 7 bases are a match to TRBD1. The CDR3 spans 12 residues. V shed 5 bases, J shed 7 bases, and the junction held 5 bases outside the gene matches. In germline, CDR1 is SQVTM, CDR2 ANQGSEA.

The chain is built from TRBV4-1 and TRBJ1-1; no definite D call. Trimming left V 1 base short and J 3 bases short, with 12 bases between. The CDR3 sequence is 15 residues long. Germline V CDR1 and CDR2: MGHRA, YSYEKL. In DNA, the CDR3 is TGCGCCAGCAGCCAAGGTCGGTCTGGGGACACTGAAGCTTTCTTT. Translating gives CASSQGRSGDTEAFF.

This clone was picked up a small number of times. The chain uses TRBV29-1 and TRBJ1-2; D is unclear. Germline CDR1 is SQVTM and CDR2 is ANQGSEA. The CDR3 sequence is 12 residues long. V lost 4 bases to trimming and J lost 2 bases, with 8 bases between them. For the CDR3, the DNA is TGCAGCGTTGGTGGATTCAACTATGGCTACACCTTC. Its translation: CSVGGFNYGYTF.

This clone came up a few times. The chain employs TRBV29-1 and TRBJ1-5; 9 bases line up with TRBD1. Germline trimming cut 4 bases from V and 6 bases from J; bases unmatched to any gene: 4. The CDR3 sequence is 13 residues long. Germline-derived CDR1 and CDR2 are SQVTM and ANQGSEA. Written as DNA, the CDR3 is TGCAGCGTTGGACAGGGGGTGGCTCAGCCCCAGCATTTT. Protein sequence: CSVGQGVAQPQHF.

A few counts support this clone. The genes are TRBV29-1 and TRBJ1-1, with D uncertain. V was pared by 0 bases and J by 2 bases, with 10 bases between. Germline lookup yields CDR1 SQVTM and CDR2 ANQGSEA. The CDR3 has 14 residues. Written as DNA, the CDR3 is TGCAGCGTTGAAGATTGGGGAGGAAACACTGAAGCTTTCTTT. It specifies CSVEDWGGNTEAFF.

For the CDR3, the DNA is TGTGCCAGCAGCAGACTAGCGGGGGGCTCAGATACGCAGTATTTT. It codes for CASSRLAGGSDTQYF. The chain employs TRBV7-8 and TRBJ2-3; 13 bases map to TRBD2. The V gene end was trimmed by 5 bases and the J gene end by 4 bases; junction bases not matched to a gene: 3. Germline assignment: CDR1 SGHVS and CDR2 FQNEAQ. The CDR3 length is 15 residues.

The table lists this clone with many counts. V and J are TRBV5-1 and TRBJ1-1, with 8 bases fitting TRBD1. The CDR3 sequence is 14 residues long. After removal of 6 bases from V and 1 base from J, the junction contained 5 bases not matched to a gene. CDR1 and CDR2 (germline): SGHRS, YFSETQ. CDR3 loop: CASMGTGRNTEAFF. The CDR3 nucleotides read TGCGCCAGCATGGGGACAGGTCGGAACACTGAAGCTTTCTTT. The full variable domain, with the rest looked up from reference TRBV5-1 and TRBJ1-1, is KAGVTQTPRYLIKTRGQQVTLSCSPISGHRSVSWYQQTPGQGLQFLFEYFSETQRNKGNFPGRFSGRQFSNSRSEMNVSTLELGDSALYLCASMGTGRNTEAFFGQGTRLTVV.

This clone occurred a few times. The chain carries TRBV7-9 and TRBJ2-7; D not certain. This CDR3 has 18 residues. Trimming stripped 0 bases from V and 2 bases from J, with 20 bases between. The V gene's germline CDR1 is SEHNR and CDR2 FQNEAQ (reference sequence). In nucleotides, the CDR3 is TGTGCCAGCAGCTTAGCGGGCAGAGCCTTAGACGCCACCTACGAGCAGTACTTC. Protein product: CASSLAGRALDATYEQYF.

This clone was recorded a few times. Additional DNA sequences in this sample encode the identical CDR3. The chain couples TRBV5-1 to TRBJ2-7, with D tentatively TRBD1 (6 bases). The length of the CDR3 is 15 residues. Germline assignment: CDR1 SGHRS and CDR2 YFSETQ. V lost 4 bases to trimming and J lost 2 bases, with 16 bases between them. The CDR3, as DNA: TGCGCCAGCAGCCTCACCAATAGGGGGACCTACGAGCAGTACTTC. Protein product: CASSLTNRGTYEQYF.

There are a few counts of this clone. This chain uses TRBV7-2 with TRBJ1-5; D uncertain. CDR1 SGHTA and CDR2 FQGNSA come from the germline V gene. The CDR3 consists of 15 residues. Trimming removed 2 bases at V and 4 bases at J, with 12 bases between. CDR3 sequence reads: CASSLYHGSNQPQHF. Written as DNA, the CDR3 is TGTGCCAGCAGCTTATACCACGGATCAAATCAGCCCCAGCATTTT.

The chain uses TRBV11-2 and TRBJ2-7; the D gene is possibly TRBD1 (6 bases). The V gene's germline CDR1 is SGHAT and CDR2 FQNNGV. CDR3 size: 14 residues. With 5 bases removed from V and 0 bases from J, the gap between germline ends came to 11 bases. In DNA, the CDR3 is TGTGCCAGCAGCACAAACAGGGTCTCCTACGAGCAGTACTTC. This encodes CASSTNRVSYEQYF.

The V call is TRBV9, the J call TRBJ2-2, with a weak D call TRBD1 (6 bases). The ends were cut back, 2 bases at V and 5 bases at J, with 16 bases in the middle. Germline lookup yields CDR1 SGDLS and CDR2 YYNGEE. The CDR3 has 16 residues. The CDR3 spells CASSVRQELGTGELFF. Written as DNA, the CDR3 is TGTGCCAGCAGCGTTAGACAGGAGCTTGGGACCGGGGAGCTGTTTTTT.

V is TRBV29-1 and J is TRBJ2-7; 8 bases line up with TRBD1. V trimming: 4 bases; J trimming: 1 base; junction bases outside the gene matches: 15. The germline gives CDR1 SQVTM, CDR2 ANQGSEA. This CDR3 contains 17 residues. CDR3 nucleotide sequence: TGCAGCGTTGTGGACAGGGTCGAAGAAAAGTGGTCCTACGAGCAGTACTTC. Protein: CSVVDRVEEKWSYEQYF.